This paragraph reports one T cell receptor (beta chain). Time point in this sample: baseline, week 1 (first vaccination visit). Treatment of the sample: pre-vaccination baseline after standard-of-care therapy. The sample originates from a study of a mutant IDH1 vaccine in newly diagnosed glioma. At the level of the study: Averaging approximately 40 years of age, treated patients were approximately 62% male and 37.5% female.

Trimming took 0 bases from V and 5 from J, leaving 19 bases between them. CDR3 size: 17 residues. Germline V gene data show CDR1 as MGHRA and CDR2 as YSYEKL. The assay was immunoSEQ multiplex PCR, and TCRdb's table has in-frame clones only and misses some. The profile shows tens of thousands of clones, more than 85% of them singletons. The chain couples TRBV4-1 to TRBJ1-2, with no clear D. Sequencing was performed on PBMCs, taken from a glioma patient treated with radiotherapy, temozolomide or both. The sequence derives from a man in his fifties or sixties with glioma. The CDR3 protein is CASSQEGSRDLRYGYTF. Here the CDR3 DNA reads TGCGCCAGCAGCCAAGAAGGTAGCAGAGATCTGCGATATGGCTACACCTTC.